This T cell receptor (beta chain) was sequenced in a study of healthy donors' naive CD4 and CD8 T cells (dated by TCRdb to the mid-2010s). Regarding the study in general: Donors were selected to cover three age groups (20-25, 40-50 and 60-70 years, about six each), with a mean age of 44, and half of the donors were female. For TCR alpha, a new primer set was designed to cover all functional IMGT alpha gene variants, and the remainder of the protocol was kept the same as the beta-chain workflow. Rearranged TCR alpha and beta chains from naive CD4+ and CD8+ T cells were sequenced in the study to test how TCR variation relates to lineage commitment. Peripheral blood mononuclear cells were collected from 20 or so healthy, unrelated individuals. The donors were HLA-typed by sequencing at HLA-A, -B, -C, -DRB1, -DQB1 and -DPB1, using the SBTexcellerator protocol, an ABI3130xl analyzer and SBTengine software. Study-wide findings and limitations: Reportedly, most V and J gene segments showed bias between naive CD4+ and CD8+ cells, and this bias held consistently across donors regardless of HLA genotype. Because alpha and beta chains were sequenced in bulk and could not be paired, combined chain effects were not evaluated. In both chains, CD4+ lineage was associated with a positively charged CDR3 and CD8+ lineage with a negatively charged CDR3. The study did not directly address whether homeostatic proliferation of naive T cells might have biased the repertoire. V genes, J genes and CDR3 charge together appeared to explain approximately 12% of CD4/CD8 propensity variance, in a largely additive manner.

The instrument was a 454 GS FLX Titanium. TCR libraries were built from around 500 ng of total RNA with a previously published linear amplification protocol. The sequencing itself ran on the Roche/454 Genome Sequencer using Titanium chemistry. The source study handled its data this way. From roughly 5 of the healthy donors, a total of about 78,000 rearranged TCR alpha transcripts were sequenced. Duplicate transcripts were removed, and each unique TCR clonotype was defined by its CDR3 junction following IMGT nomenclature. Logistic regression in R 2.13.0 modeled CD4 versus CD8 status as a function of V and J genes, with adjustment for donor effects and Bonferroni correction for multiple testing. Through fastp at Q25 and MiXCR, TCRdb rebuilt clones from the public reads, retaining in-frame beta chains. Rows are unified per CDR3 protein, each entry keeping the most common DNA and genes. TCRdb, not the original authors, processed these V and J calls. The table for this sample lists approximately 200,000 distinct CDR3 sequences; about four fifths of them were counted only once. The ten largest account for approximately 2.5% of the sample.

For this chain, trimming is 6 bases at the V end and 3 bases at the J end, and the number of junction bases without a gene match is 5. The CDR3 holds 13 amino acids from the cysteine to the phenylalanine. Only CDR3 DNA is held: 39 bases, read in frame from base 1. The germline V gene gives CDR1 as MNHEY and CDR2 as SVGAGI. Cells with a CD4+CD8-CD45RO-CD45RA+ profile were isolated by FACS and defined as naive CD4+ T cells, and those with a CD8+CD4-CD45RA+CD27bright profile were defined as naive CD8+ T cells. Sorting used antibodies against CD4 (RPA-T4), CD8 (SK1), CD27 (O323), CD45RA (HI100) and CD45RO (UCHL1). Note on this clonotype: The antigen it binds to is not known. No much larger clone exists at a distance of one base, and base qualities are not known.

This receptor was identified in a pool of human donors in good health; the sample pools cells from several healthy donors. Specimen: naive CD4+ and CD8+ T cells sorted from blood, pooled from several donors. The label giving this sample's cell subset or site can be read as: FACS-sorted naive CD4+ (CD45RO-CD45RA+) and naive CD8+ (CD45RA+CD27bright) T cells. This receptor chain uses TRBV6-5 and TRBJ2-7; TRBD1 agrees with 7 junctional bases. The CDR3 reads CASSRGTLYEQYF. The nucleotides are TGTGCCAGCAGCAGGGGGACCCTCTACGAGCAGTACTTC.